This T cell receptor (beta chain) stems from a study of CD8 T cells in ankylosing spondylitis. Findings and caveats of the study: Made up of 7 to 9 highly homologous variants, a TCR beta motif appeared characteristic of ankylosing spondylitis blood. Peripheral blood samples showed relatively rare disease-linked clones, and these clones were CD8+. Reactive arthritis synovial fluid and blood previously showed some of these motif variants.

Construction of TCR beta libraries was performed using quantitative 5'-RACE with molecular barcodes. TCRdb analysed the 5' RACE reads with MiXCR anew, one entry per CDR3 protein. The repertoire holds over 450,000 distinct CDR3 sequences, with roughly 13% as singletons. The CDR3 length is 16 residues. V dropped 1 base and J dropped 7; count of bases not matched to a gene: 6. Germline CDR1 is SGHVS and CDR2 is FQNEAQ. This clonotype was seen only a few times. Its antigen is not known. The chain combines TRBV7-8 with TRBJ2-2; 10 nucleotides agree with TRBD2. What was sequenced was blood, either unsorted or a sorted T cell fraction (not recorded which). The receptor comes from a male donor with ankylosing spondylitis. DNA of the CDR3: TGTGCCAGCAGCTTAGGGGCTAGCGGGAGCTACGGGGAGCTGTTTTTT. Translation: CASSLGASGSYGELFF.